This T cell receptor beta chain is drawn from a study of T cell responses to AZD1222 COVID-19 vaccine. TCRdb's copy holds only in-frame clones and misses some; the assay was immunoSEQ multiplex PCR. This table holds approximately 79,000 clones, 80% to 90% found once. Turning to this clone: Its cognate antigen is unknown.

Study observations and caveats: Clonal diversity was possibly underestimated, and the donors were mostly white British, with more females.

This CDR3 contains 12 residues. Looked up from germline, CDR1 is LNHDA and CDR2 is SQIVND (reference sequence). V was clipped by 8 bases and J by 5 bases, with 12 bases between them. The chain carries TRBV19 and TRBJ1-2; TRBD1 might be the D (5 bases). The clonotype was recovered from an adult in good health. This material consisted of peripheral blood, taken on day 0 of AZD1222 vaccination. CDR3 loop: CASAGRGYGYTF. The CDR3, as DNA: TGTGCCAGTGCGGGGCGGGGGTATGGCTACACCTTC.